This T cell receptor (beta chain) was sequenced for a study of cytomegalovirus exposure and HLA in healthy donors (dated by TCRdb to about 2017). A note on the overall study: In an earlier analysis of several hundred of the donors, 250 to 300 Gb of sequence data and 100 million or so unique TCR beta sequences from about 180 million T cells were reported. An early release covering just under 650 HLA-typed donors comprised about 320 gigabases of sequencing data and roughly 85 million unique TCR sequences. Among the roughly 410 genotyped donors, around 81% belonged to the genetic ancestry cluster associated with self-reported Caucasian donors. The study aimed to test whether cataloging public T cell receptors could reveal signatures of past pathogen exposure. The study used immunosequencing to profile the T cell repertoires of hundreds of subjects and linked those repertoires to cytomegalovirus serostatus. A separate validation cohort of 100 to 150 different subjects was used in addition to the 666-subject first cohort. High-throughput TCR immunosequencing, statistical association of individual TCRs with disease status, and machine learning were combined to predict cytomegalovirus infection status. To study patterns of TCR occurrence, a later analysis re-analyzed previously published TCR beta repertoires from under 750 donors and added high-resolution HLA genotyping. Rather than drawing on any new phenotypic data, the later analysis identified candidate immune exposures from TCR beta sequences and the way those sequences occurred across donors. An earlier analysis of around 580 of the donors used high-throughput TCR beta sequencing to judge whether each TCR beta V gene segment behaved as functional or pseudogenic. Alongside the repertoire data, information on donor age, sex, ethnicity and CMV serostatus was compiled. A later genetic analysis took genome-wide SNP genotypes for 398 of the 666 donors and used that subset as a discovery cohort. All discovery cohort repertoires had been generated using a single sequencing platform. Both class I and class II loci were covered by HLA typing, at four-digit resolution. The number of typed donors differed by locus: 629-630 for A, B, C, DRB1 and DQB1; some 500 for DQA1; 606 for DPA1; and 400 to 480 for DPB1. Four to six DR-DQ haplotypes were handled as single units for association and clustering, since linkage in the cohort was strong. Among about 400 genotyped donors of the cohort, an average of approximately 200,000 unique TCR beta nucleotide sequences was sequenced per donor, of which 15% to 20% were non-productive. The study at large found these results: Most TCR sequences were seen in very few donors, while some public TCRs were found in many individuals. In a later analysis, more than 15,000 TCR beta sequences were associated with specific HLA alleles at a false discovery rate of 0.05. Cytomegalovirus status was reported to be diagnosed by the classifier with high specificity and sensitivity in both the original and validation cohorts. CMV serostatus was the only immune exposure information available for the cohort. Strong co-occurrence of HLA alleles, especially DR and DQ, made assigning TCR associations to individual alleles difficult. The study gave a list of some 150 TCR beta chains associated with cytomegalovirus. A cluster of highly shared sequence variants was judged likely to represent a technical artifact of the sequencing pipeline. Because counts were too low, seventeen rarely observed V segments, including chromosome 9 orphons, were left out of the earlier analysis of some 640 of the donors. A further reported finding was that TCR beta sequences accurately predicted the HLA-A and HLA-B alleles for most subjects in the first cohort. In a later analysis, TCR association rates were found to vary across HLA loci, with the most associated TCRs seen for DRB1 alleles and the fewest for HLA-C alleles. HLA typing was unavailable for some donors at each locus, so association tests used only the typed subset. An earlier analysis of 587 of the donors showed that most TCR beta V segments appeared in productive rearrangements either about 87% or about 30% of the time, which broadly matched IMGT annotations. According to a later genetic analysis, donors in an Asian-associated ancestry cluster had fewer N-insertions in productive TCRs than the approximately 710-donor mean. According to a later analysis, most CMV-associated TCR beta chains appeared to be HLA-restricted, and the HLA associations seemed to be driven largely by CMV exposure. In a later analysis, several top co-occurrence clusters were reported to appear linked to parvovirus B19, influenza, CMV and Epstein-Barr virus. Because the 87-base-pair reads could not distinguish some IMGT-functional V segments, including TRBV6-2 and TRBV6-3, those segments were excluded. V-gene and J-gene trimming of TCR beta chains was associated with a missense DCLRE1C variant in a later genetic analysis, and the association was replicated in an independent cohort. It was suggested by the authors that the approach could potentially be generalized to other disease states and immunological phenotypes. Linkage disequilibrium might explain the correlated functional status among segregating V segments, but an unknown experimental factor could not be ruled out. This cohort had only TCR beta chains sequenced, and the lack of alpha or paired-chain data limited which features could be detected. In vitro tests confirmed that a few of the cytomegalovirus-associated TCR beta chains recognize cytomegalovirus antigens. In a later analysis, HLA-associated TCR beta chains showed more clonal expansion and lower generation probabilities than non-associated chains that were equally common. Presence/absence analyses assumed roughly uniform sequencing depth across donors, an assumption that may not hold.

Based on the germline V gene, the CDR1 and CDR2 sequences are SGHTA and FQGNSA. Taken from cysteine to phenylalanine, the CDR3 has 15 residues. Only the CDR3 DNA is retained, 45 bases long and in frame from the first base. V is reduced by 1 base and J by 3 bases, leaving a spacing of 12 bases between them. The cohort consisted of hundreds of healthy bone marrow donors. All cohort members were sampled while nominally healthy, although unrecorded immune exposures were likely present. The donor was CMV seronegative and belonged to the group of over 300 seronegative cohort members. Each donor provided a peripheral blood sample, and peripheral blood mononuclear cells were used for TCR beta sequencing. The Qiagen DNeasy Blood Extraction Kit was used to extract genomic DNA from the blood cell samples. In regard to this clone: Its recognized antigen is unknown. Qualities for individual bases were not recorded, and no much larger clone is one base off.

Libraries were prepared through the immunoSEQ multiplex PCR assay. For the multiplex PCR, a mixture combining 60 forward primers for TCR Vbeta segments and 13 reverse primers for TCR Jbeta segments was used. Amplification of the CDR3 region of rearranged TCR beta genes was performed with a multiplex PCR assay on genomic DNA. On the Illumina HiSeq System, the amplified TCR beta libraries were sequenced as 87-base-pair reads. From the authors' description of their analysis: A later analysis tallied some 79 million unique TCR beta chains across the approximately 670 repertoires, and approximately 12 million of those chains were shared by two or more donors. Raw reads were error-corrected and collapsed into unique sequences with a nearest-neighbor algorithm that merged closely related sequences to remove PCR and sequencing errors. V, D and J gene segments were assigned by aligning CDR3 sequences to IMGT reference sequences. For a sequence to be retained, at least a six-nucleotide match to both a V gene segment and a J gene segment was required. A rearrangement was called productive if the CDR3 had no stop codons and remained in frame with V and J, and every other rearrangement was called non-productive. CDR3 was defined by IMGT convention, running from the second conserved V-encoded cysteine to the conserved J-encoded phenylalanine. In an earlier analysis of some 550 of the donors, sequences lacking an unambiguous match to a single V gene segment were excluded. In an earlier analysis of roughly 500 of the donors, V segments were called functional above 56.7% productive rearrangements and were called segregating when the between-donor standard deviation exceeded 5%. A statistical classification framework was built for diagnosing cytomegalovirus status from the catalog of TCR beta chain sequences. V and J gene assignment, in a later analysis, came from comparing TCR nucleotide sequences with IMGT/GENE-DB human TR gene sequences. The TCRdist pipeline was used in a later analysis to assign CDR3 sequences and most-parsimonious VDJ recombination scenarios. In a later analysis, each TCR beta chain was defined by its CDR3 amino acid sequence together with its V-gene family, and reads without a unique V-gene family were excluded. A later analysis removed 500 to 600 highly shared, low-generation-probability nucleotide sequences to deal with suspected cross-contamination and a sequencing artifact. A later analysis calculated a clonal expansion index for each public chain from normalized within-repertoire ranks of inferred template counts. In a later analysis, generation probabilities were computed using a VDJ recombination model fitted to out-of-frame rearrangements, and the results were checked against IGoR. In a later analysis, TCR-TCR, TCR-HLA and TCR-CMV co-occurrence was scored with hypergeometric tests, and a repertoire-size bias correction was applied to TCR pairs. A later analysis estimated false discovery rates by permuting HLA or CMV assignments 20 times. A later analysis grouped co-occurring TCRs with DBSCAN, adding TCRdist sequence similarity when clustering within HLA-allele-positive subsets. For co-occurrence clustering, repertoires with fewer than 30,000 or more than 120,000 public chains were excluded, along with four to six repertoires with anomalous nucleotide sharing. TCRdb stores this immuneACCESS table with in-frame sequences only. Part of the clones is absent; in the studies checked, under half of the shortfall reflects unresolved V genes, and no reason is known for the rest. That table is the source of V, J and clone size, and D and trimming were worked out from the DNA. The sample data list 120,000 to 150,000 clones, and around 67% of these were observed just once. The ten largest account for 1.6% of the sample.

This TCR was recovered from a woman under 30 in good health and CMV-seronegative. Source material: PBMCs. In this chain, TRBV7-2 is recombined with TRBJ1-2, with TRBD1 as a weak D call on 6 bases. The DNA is TGTGCCAGCAGCTTAGTTAGAGGGGGTGACTATGGCTACACCTTC. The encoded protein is CASSLVRGGDYGYTF.